This T cell receptor beta chain was identified during a study of cytomegalovirus exposure and HLA in healthy donors. Study details: Of all 400 or so donors who were genotyped, under 90% belonged to the Caucasian-associated ancestry cluster.

Primers for the PCR totalled 60 Vbeta and 13 Jbeta. Libraries were prepared by immunoSEQ multiplex PCR; TCRdb keeps only in-frame clonotypes and omits some of them. There are roughly 130,000 clones in the sample; about 81% occur only once, and less than 6.5% lies in the top ten. This clone was recorded only once. Material: PBMCs. The clonotype comes from a woman aged 40 to 50 in good health and CMV-seropositive.

The CDR3: CATLIENSYEQYF. In DNA, the CDR3 is TGTGCCACACTCATAGAGAACTCCTACGAGCAGTACTTC. This chain links TRBV10-3 with TRBJ2-7; D is unclear. Germline CDR1 reads ENHRY; CDR2 reads SYGVKD. The CDR3 extends over 13 amino acids. V was clipped by 10 bases and J by 0 bases, with 13 bases between them.